Shown below are 7 T cell receptor beta chains from a single sample sequenced in a study of T cells after yellow fever vaccination. TCRdb re-derived calls from the 5' RACE reads in MiXCR, one entry per CDR3 protein. The sample yields under 550,000 distinct CDR3 sequences, roughly 22% seen once. The source material was PBMCs, sampled less than 25 days after the first yellow fever vaccination. The origin of the receptors is a man aged 18-30 years who received the YFV17D yellow fever vaccine.

The chain links TRBV7-2 to TRBJ2-2; 9 bases line up with TRBD1. The J segment lost 1 base and the V segment lost 6 bases, leaving 3 bases of the junction unmatched. CDR3 length: 15 residues. Germline CDR1 SGHTA, CDR2 FQGNSA. The CDR3 reads CASRTGGGNTGELFF. As DNA, the CDR3 is TGTGCCAGCAGAACAGGGGGCGGGAACACCGGGGAGCTGTTTTTT.

This clonotype occurred a few times. The CDR3 DNA reads TGCGCCAGCAGCTCGGACAGGCCGAGCACAGATACGCAGTATTTT. It codes for CASSSDRPSTDTQYF. The rearrangement uses TRBV5-1 and TRBJ2-3; 7 bases match TRBD1. The CDR3 is made up of 15 amino acids. Germline V gene data show CDR1 as SGHRS and CDR2 as YFSETQ. The V gene end was trimmed by 3 bases and the J gene end by 0 bases; junction bases not matched to a gene: 4.

The rearrangement joins TRBV5-1 to TRBJ2-7, with D perhaps TRBD1 or TRBD2 (5 bases each). Trimming left V 0 bases short and J 2 bases short, with 12 bases between. The CDR3 loop spans 15 amino acids. Germline V CDR1 and CDR2: SGHRS, YFSETQ. DNA of the CDR3: TGCGCCAGCAGCTTGGATCCGGGACCCCCCTACGAGCAGTACGTC. It translates to CASSLDPGPPYEQYV.

This clonotype turned up a few times. The V call is TRBV3-1, the J call TRBJ1-5; no firm D call. Germline V gene lookup returns CDR1 LGHDT and CDR2 YNNKEL (reference sequence). The CDR3 length is 14 residues. V shed 3 bases and J shed 5 bases, with 11 bases lying between them. The CDR3 DNA is TGTGCCAGCAGCCAGGTTGGGGAGGATCAGCCCCAGCATTTT. This gives the protein CASSQVGEDQPQHF.

The rearrangement links TRBV19 to TRBJ2-7; TRBD1 might be the D (5 bases). The V end was cut by 7 bases, the J end by 3 bases, with 13 bases between. The CDR3 spans 13 residues. Germline loops: CDR1 LNHDA, CDR2 SQIVND (reference sequence). The CDR3 nucleotides are TGTGCCAGTACTACGGCGCAGGGCTACGAGCAGTACTTC. It encodes CASTTAQGYEQYF.

J is TRBJ2-3 and V is TRBV10-3; D might be TRBD2 (5 bases). CDR1 and CDR2 from the germline V gene are ENHRY and SYGVKD. The V end lost 6 bases, the J end lost 2 bases, and 27 bases lay between the germline ends. This CDR3 has 19 residues. This CDR3 is CAISPGPGAGGPSTDTQYF. CDR3 in DNA: TGTGCCATCAGCCCAGGACCCGGAGCCGGAGGACCCTCCACAGATACGCAGTATTTT.

The table lists this clonotype with many counts. The chain employs TRBV25-1 and TRBJ1-3; D remains unclear. Germline CDR1 MGHDK, CDR2 SYGVNS. V was clipped by 4 bases and J by 0 bases, with 4 bases between them. The CDR3 is 13 amino acids. CDR3: CASSAVSGNTIYF. The CDR3 DNA reads TGTGCCAGCAGTGCTGTCTCTGGAAACACCATATATTTT.